A few counts support the clone carrying this T cell receptor (beta chain). Treatment described: around 19 received Ad26.COV2.S at low or high dose, single or two shots; several received placebo; per-sample allocation not given. Sampling occurred on day 63 after the first vaccine or placebo injection. TCRdb keeps only in-frame clones here, not all; method: immunoSEQ multiplex PCR. This table has 300,000 to 400,000 clones, about 87% appearing once. The record originates from a study of Ad26.COV2.S vaccination and SARS-CoV-2 variants. V dropped 0 bases and J dropped 5 bases, with 10 bases sitting between them. Germline CDR1 reads MGHDK; CDR2 reads SYGVNS. The CDR3 has 14 residues.

The sequence was collected from a person aged 18-65 years who received the Ad26.COV2.S COVID-19 vaccine or a placebo. The chain joins TRBV25-1 to TRBJ1-1; D gene ambiguous. The sample consisted of peripheral blood, taken in a trial of Ad26.COV2.S vaccine versus placebo. The CDR3 reads CASSEYKGWTEAFF. Here the CDR3 DNA reads TGTGCCAGCAGTGAATATAAAGGGTGGACTGAAGCTTTCTTT.